These 3 T cell receptor beta chains came from one sample sequenced in a study of blood T cell repertoires in COVID-19. Assay: immunoSEQ multiplex PCR; the TCRdb copy retains only in-frame clones and omits some. The table lists some 150,000 clones, 87% of them singletons. Specimen: peripheral blood. The receptors come from a woman aged 55-70 years who had recovered from COVID-19.

This chain uses TRBV27 with TRBJ2-3, with D perhaps matching TRBD1 (7 bases). V lost 4 bases, J lost 7 bases, and 24 bases lay in between. The germline CDR1 and CDR2 sequences are MNHEY and SMNVEV (reference sequence). There are 17 residues in the CDR3. The CDR3, as DNA: TGTGCCAGCAGTTCCTTTGGTCAGGGGGGTCCGCTTAATACGCAGTATTTT. It codes for CASSSFGQGGPLNTQYF.

This chain links TRBV28 with TRBJ2-7, with D possibly TRBD2 on 6 matching bases. Trimming pared 3 bases from V and 2 bases from J, leaving 14 bases between. The germline CDR1 and CDR2 sequences are MDHEN and SYDVKM. This CDR3 has 15 amino acids. The CDR3 loop is CASSFAGRRAYEQYF. The CDR3 region has the DNA TGTGCCAGCAGTTTCGCGGGGCGCAGGGCCTACGAGCAGTACTTC. Full variable domain (outside the CDR3, taken from reference TRBV28 and TRBJ2-7): DVKVTQSSRYLVKRTGEKVFLECVQDMDHENMFWYRQDPGLGLRLIYFSYDVKMKEKGDIPEGYSVSREKKERFSLILESASTNQTSMYLCASSFAGRRAYEQYFGPGTRLTVT.

V gene TRBV2 combines with J gene TRBJ2-5; D gene ambiguous. The CDR3 contains 12 residues. V was trimmed by 6 bases and J by 5 bases, leaving 10 bases between them. CDR1 SNHLY and CDR2 FYNNEI come from the germline V gene. The CDR3 sequence is CASSVFGETQYF. For the CDR3, the DNA is TGTGCCAGCAGCGTCTTCGGGGAGACCCAGTACTTC.